Following are 26 T cell receptor beta chains from one sample sequenced in a study of T cell repertoires in cytomegalovirus infection. In TCRdb, the reads were re-called with MiXCR into one record per CDR3 protein. The sample holds roughly 500,000 distinct CDR3 sequences, 30% to 40% seen once. For these TCRs, the target antigens are not known. Specimen: cultured PBMCs, collected from culture after CMV antigen stimulation. These receptors were collected from a human donor in good health (CMV status not recorded). Some clones in this sample may be carry-over from other donors' samples.

The CDR3 spells CASSLRGNRPLHF. DNA for the CDR3: TGTGCCAGCAGTTTAAGGGGTAACCGACCCCTCCACTTT. This rearrangement joins TRBV28 to TRBJ1-6; D is possibly TRBD1 (5 bases). Germline V gene lookup returns CDR1 MDHEN and CDR2 SYDVKM. The CDR3 spans 13 residues. The ends were cut back, 2 bases at V and 12 bases at J, with 11 bases in the middle.

The chain joins TRBV10-3 to TRBJ1-1; maybe TRBD1 (6 bases). CDR1 ENHRY and CDR2 SYGVKD come from the germline V gene. V shed 6 bases and J shed 1 base, with 9 bases lying between them. The CDR3 totals 13 residues. This CDR3 is CAIRQGENTEAFF. The CDR3 DNA sequence: TGTGCCATCAGACAGGGAGAGAACACTGAAGCTTTCTTT.

Only a few counts were recorded for this clonotype. The V call is TRBV5-1, the J call TRBJ2-3, with 9 bases aligning to TRBD2. Losses at the gene ends were 2 bases for V and 0 bases for J; bases not matched to a gene: 10. This CDR3 has 18 amino acids. Germline CDR1 and CDR2: SGHRS and YFSETQ. CDR3 protein: CASSFFPAGTSSTDTQYF. CDR3 nucleotides: TGCGCCAGCAGCTTTTTCCCGGCCGGGACTAGCAGCACAGATACGCAGTATTTT.

J is TRBJ1-2 and V is TRBV19, with D possibly TRBD1 on 5 matching bases. V was shortened by 6 bases and J by 3 bases, with 14 bases between the two germline ends. Germline CDR1 reads LNHDA; CDR2 reads SQIVND (reference sequence). The CDR3 covers 14 residues. Written as DNA, the CDR3 is TGTGCCAGTAGCCTGCGGAGGGGTGACTATGGCTACACCTTC. This encodes CASSLRRGDYGYTF. Full variable domain (missing parts from reference TRBV19 and TRBJ1-2): DGGITQSPKYLFRKEGQNVTLSCEQNLNHDAMYWYRQDPGQGLRLIYYSQIVNDFQKGDIAEGYSVSREKKESFPLTVTSAQKNPTAFYLCASSLRRGDYGYTFGSGTRLTVV.

The chain links TRBV7-3 to TRBJ2-5; 8 bases map to TRBD1. CDR3 length: 16 residues. The germline gives CDR1 SGHTA, CDR2 FQGTGA. Trimming at V came to 2 bases and at J to 4 bases, leaving 9 bases not matched to a gene. The CDR3: CASSLGQGRLIETQYF. CDR3 coding DNA: TGTGCCAGCAGCTTAGGACAGGGTAGATTGATAGAGACCCAGTACTTC.

This clonotype appeared many times. Written as DNA, the CDR3 is TGTGCCAGCAGTTTACGCTCTGGAAACACCATATATTTT. It specifies CASSLRSGNTIYF. The genes are TRBV12-3 or TRBV12-4 and TRBJ1-3, with D unresolved. V shed 2 bases and J shed 0 bases, with 2 bases lying between them. This CDR3 region has 13 residues.

The rearrangement joins TRBV12-3 or TRBV12-4 to TRBJ1-4, with D hard to call. Trimming left V 2 bases short and J 0 bases short, with 16 bases between. The CDR3 loop spans 18 amino acids. The CDR3 sequence: CASSLSYDLPATNEKLFF. The CDR3 DNA follows: TGTGCCAGCAGTTTATCCTATGACCTTCCTGCAACTAATGAAAAACTGTTTTTT.

This clonotype turned up a few times. The genes are TRBV19 and TRBJ1-2; TRBD1 aligns across 8 bases. The CDR3 sequence is 13 residues long. With 5 bases clipped from V and 4 bases from J, the junction kept 3 bases outside the gene matches. Germline CDR1 is LNHDA and CDR2 is SQIVND (reference sequence). CDR3 sequence (DNA): TGTGCCAGTAGTGGGACAGGCGTCTATGGCTACACCTTC. Translating gives CASSGTGVYGYTF. Full variable domain (remainder filled in from reference TRBV19 and TRBJ1-2): DGGITQSPKYLFRKEGQNVTLSCEQNLNHDAMYWYRQDPGQGLRLIYYSQIVNDFQKGDIAEGYSVSREKKESFPLTVTSAQKNPTAFYLCASSGTGVYGYTFGSGTRLTVV.

This clonotype was detected only a few times. The V call is TRBV7-2, the J call TRBJ1-5; maybe TRBD1 (6 bases). Germline V gene data show CDR1 as SGHTA and CDR2 as FQGNSA. This CDR3 is 17 amino acids long. The ends were cut back, 1 base at V and 3 bases at J, with 16 bases in the middle. For the CDR3, the DNA is TGTGCCAGCAGCTTAGTTGCTTGGGGACAAAACAATCAGCCCCAGCATTTT. It yields the protein CASSLVAWGQNNQPQHF.

This sequence joins TRBV18 and TRBJ2-3; 11 nucleotides align to TRBD2. CDR3 length equals 20 residues. V was pared by 4 bases and J by 0 bases, with 15 bases of the junction left unmatched. The germline gives CDR1 KGHSH, CDR2 LQKENI. The CDR3 loop is CASSQGLAGLTFSSTDTQYF. The CDR3 DNA sequence: TGTGCCAGCTCACAAGGACTAGCGGGCTTGACATTTTCTAGCACAGATACGCAGTATTTT.

CDR3 protein: CASSLEAAHEQFF. CDR3 DNA sequence: TGTGCCAGCAGCTTAGAAGCCGCTCATGAGCAGTTCTTC. The chain uses TRBV7-6 and TRBJ2-1; D unclear. Germline V lookup: CDR1 SGHVS, CDR2 FNYEAQ. The CDR3 length is 13 residues. The V and J ends lost 1 base and 8 bases respectively, with 9 bases between them.

To note about this clonotype: With a much larger clone just one base away, this may be a read error. The chain has TRBV5-5 and TRBJ1-3, with D possibly being TRBD1 (6 bases). Deletions cut 1 base from V and 0 bases from J, with 8 bases between. The CDR3 contains 15 residues. Germline lookup yields CDR1 SGHKS and CDR2 YYEKEE (reference sequence). CDR3 sequence reads: CASSLNRASGNTIYF. In DNA, the CDR3 is TGTGCCAGCAGCTTGAACAGGGCCTCTGGAAACACCATATATTTT.

The chain recombines TRBV7-8 with TRBJ2-7; maybe TRBD2 (7 bases). V dropped 5 bases and J dropped 2 bases, with 19 bases sitting between them. The CDR3 contains 16 residues. Germline CDR1 and CDR2: SGHVS and FQNEAQ. The CDR3 loop is CASSQIGGLPTYEQYF. As DNA, the CDR3 is TGTGCCAGCAGCCAGATAGGGGGACTACCAACCTACGAGCAGTACTTC. Looking up the rest from reference TRBV7-8 and TRBJ2-7 gives the full variable domain: GAGVSQSPRYKVAKRGQDVALRCDPISGHVSLFWYQQALGQGPEFLTYFQNEAQLDKSGLPSDRFFAERPEGSVSTLKIQRTQQEDSAVYLCASSQIGGLPTYEQYFGPGTRLTVT.

This clonotype was detected only a few times. CDR3 in amino acids: CASRGLGYTF. The CDR3 DNA follows: TGTGCCAGCAGGGGGCTTGGCTACACCTTC. This rearrangement joins TRBV7-2 to TRBJ1-2; D may be TRBD1 (5 bases). This CDR3 contains 10 residues. In germline, CDR1 is SGHTA, CDR2 FQGNSA. Trimming left V 6 bases short and J 7 bases short, with 6 bases between.

This clonotype turned up a few times. The chain links TRBV7-3 to TRBJ2-1; D gene unclear. V was pared by 5 bases and J by 9 bases, with 11 bases between. This CDR3 spans 12 amino acids. Per the germline V gene, CDR1 is SGHTA and CDR2 is FQGTGA. The CDR3 loop reads CASSQTGSEQFF. The DNA of the CDR3 is TGTGCCAGCAGCCAGACCGGGTCTGAGCAGTTCTTC.

This clonotype was observed a few times. This chain connects TRBV5-1 to TRBJ2-2; 7 bases line up with TRBD2. CDR3 length: 18 residues. Germline CDR1 is SGHRS and CDR2 is YFSETQ. After removal of 2 bases from V and 0 bases from J, the junction contained 10 bases not matched to a gene. CDR3 loop: CASSFLPSLAANTGELFF. The CDR3 DNA follows: TGCGCCAGCAGCTTCCTACCCAGCCTAGCGGCGAACACCGGGGAGCTGTTTTTT.

This clonotype was recorded a few times. The chain employs TRBV20-1 and TRBJ2-3; TRBD2 aligns across 14 bases. Germline CDR1 and CDR2: DFQATT and SNEGSKA (reference sequence). V was clipped by 5 bases and J by 8 bases; unmatched bases: 12. CDR3 length: 16 residues. The CDR3 loop reads CSAAGLAGGWRGTQYF. CDR3 coding DNA: TGCAGTGCTGCTGGACTAGCGGGAGGCTGGCGGGGTACGCAGTATTTT.

The chain joins TRBV7-6 to TRBJ2-7, with TRBD1 matching over 7 bases. Trimming at V came to 2 bases and at J to 1 base, leaving 8 bases not matched to a gene. The CDR3 is 16 amino acids. The germline CDR1 and CDR2 sequences are SGHVS and FNYEAQ. The CDR3 protein is CASSLTGAGASYEQYF. CDR3 nucleotide sequence: TGTGCCAGCAGCTTAACAGGGGCCGGCGCGTCCTACGAGCAGTACTTC.

This clonotype showed up just a few times. This rearrangement joins TRBV4-1 to TRBJ2-7, with TRBD1 identical over 7 bases. Trimming took 8 bases from V and 3 from J; bases not matched to a gene: 10. The V gene's germline CDR1 is MGHRA and CDR2 YSYEKL. This CDR3 is 14 amino acids long. In DNA, the CDR3 is TGCGCCAGCTCCTGGAGGACAGGCGACTACGAGCAGTACTTC. Amino acid sequence: CASSWRTGDYEQYF.

The chain recombines TRBV6-2 or TRBV6-3 with TRBJ2-3; 8 bases align to TRBD2. Trimming removed 2 bases from V and 2 bases from J; junction bases left unmatched: 6. Looked up from germline, CDR1 is MNHEY and CDR2 is SVGEGT. The CDR3 consists of 16 residues. The CDR3 DNA reads TGTGCCAGCAGTTACCAAGCGGGAGTCCCCACAGATACGCAGTATTTT. This codes for CASSYQAGVPTDTQYF.

The V and J genes are TRBV29-1 and TRBJ2-3; 8 bases match TRBD1. The junction had 3 bases not matched to a gene; V was cut back by 0 bases and J by 4 bases. The CDR3 spans 14 residues. Germline-derived CDR1 and CDR2 are SQVTM and ANQGSEA. The DNA of the CDR3 is TGCAGCGTTGAAGATGGGACAGGTCCAGATACGCAGTATTTT. It is translated as CSVEDGTGPDTQYF.

The rearrangement joins TRBV12-3 or TRBV12-4 to TRBJ1-1; D possibly corresponds to TRBD1 (6 bases). V was clipped by 5 bases and J by 3 bases, with 13 bases between them. This CDR3 contains 14 residues. CDR3 residues: CASSQGTKDTEAFF. CDR3 nucleotide sequence: TGTGCCAGCAGTCAAGGGACAAAAGACACTGAAGCTTTCTTT.

This clonotype was recorded many times. V is TRBV7-2 and J is TRBJ2-1, with D tentatively TRBD1 (5 bases). The CDR3 has 13 amino acids. CDR1 SGHTA and CDR2 FQGNSA come from the germline V gene. V was clipped by 3 bases and J by 5 bases, with 8 bases between them. CDR3 region: CASSFDSHNEQFF. As DNA, the CDR3 is TGTGCCAGCAGCTTCGACAGCCACAATGAGCAGTTCTTC.

This chain connects TRBV7-2 to TRBJ2-2, with 12 bases aligning to TRBD2. This CDR3 region has 15 residues. Germline-derived CDR1 and CDR2 are SGHTA and FQGNSA. The junction had 4 bases not matched to a gene; V was cut back by 6 bases and J by 5 bases. CDR3 sequence reads: CASRSTSGSTGELFF. The CDR3 DNA reads TGTGCCAGCAGGTCGACTAGCGGGAGTACCGGGGAGCTGTTTTTT.

This clonotype was recorded many times. The rearrangement uses TRBV7-2 and TRBJ2-4, with TRBD1 as a possible D gene (6 bases). The V and J ends lost 6 bases and 7 bases respectively, with 16 bases between them. The V gene's germline CDR1 is SGHTA and CDR2 FQGNSA. This CDR3 is built from 14 residues. The CDR3 reads CASSRITGNNIQYF. The CDR3 DNA reads as TGTGCCAGCAGTCGTATTACAGGGAACAACATTCAGTACTTC.

This clonotype has a single count. The gene calls are TRBV20-1 and TRBJ1-6; no firm D call. In germline, CDR1 is DFQATT, CDR2 SNEGSKA (reference sequence). This CDR3 spans 13 amino acids. Trimming shortened V by 1 base and J by 10 bases, and 11 bases separated the two germline ends. As DNA, the CDR3 is TGCAGTGCTAGAGGTCACGGCTACTCACCCCTCCACTTT. It specifies CSARGHGYSPLHF.